This passage covers 28 T cell receptor beta chains from one sample sequenced in a study of blood T cells in healthy people across ages. Sample-barcoded 5' priming and a J-beta primer mix drove a second PCR of roughly 6 to 12 cycles. One entry per CDR3 protein results from TCRdb running MiXCR on the 5' RACE reads. Of 500,000 to 550,000 distinct CDR3 sequences listed, around 24% are singletons. These data were also filed under a second study, of T cells of mothers and their children.

The sequencing input was blood. The receptors here all came from a boy between 10 and 17 years old in good health.

The V and J genes are TRBV15 and TRBJ2-7; 7 bases are shared with TRBD1. The CDR3 loop spans 14 amino acids. Germline trimming cut 1 base from V and 6 bases from J; bases unmatched to any gene: 6. Germline CDR1 reads LNHNV; CDR2 reads YYDKDF (reference sequence). The CDR3 DNA sequence: TGTGCCACCAGCAGAGGACAGGGTGGGAGCGAGCAGTACTTC. This gives the protein CATSRGQGGSEQYF.

The chain links TRBV7-8 to TRBJ1-4, with no clear D. CDR3 size: 14 residues. Germline V lookup: CDR1 SGHVS, CDR2 FQNEAQ. Trimming removed 1 base at V and 4 bases at J, with 7 bases between. The CDR3 coding sequence is TGTGCCAGCAGCTTAGACCCTAGTAATGAAAAACTGTTTTTT. It yields the protein CASSLDPSNEKLFF.

The chain joins TRBV23-1 to TRBJ2-2; D remains ambiguous. TRBV23-1 is identified as an open reading frame with a role that is uncertain. Trimming pared 0 bases from V and 5 bases from J, leaving 7 bases between. This CDR3 has 14 amino acids. The CDR3: CASSQSLETGELFF. The DNA of the CDR3 is TGCGCCAGCAGTCAATCTTTGGAGACCGGGGAGCTGTTTTTT.

V and J are TRBV7-8 and TRBJ2-1; the D call may be TRBD1 or TRBD2 (5 bases each). Germline V gene data show CDR1 as SGHVS and CDR2 as FQNEAQ. Trimming pared 3 bases from V and 8 bases from J, leaving 14 bases between. The CDR3 sequence is 14 residues long. CDR3 amino acids: CASSLREGSDEQFF. In DNA, the CDR3 is TGTGCCAGCAGCTTGCGAGAGGGGTCAGATGAGCAGTTCTTC.

The chain combines TRBV11-2 with TRBJ2-7, with a tentative D call TRBD2 (6 bases). Germline loops: CDR1 SGHAT, CDR2 FQNNGV. CDR3 length: 14 residues. V lost 4 bases to trimming and J lost 2 bases, with 12 bases between them. CDR3 DNA sequence: TGTGCCAGCAGCTCCATGGGACTTCCCTACGAGCAGTACTTC. It codes for CASSSMGLPYEQYF.

This chain uses TRBV20-1 with TRBJ2-7, with 10 bases matching TRBD2. The CDR3 runs to 18 residues. V gave up 0 bases and J gave up 4 bases; unmatched junction bases: 15. Per germline, CDR1 DFQATT and CDR2 SNEGSKA (reference sequence). For the CDR3, the DNA is TGCAGTGCTAGAGATATAAGCGGGAGGGTCGGCTCGTCGTACGAGCAGTACTTC. Protein: CSARDISGRVGSSYEQYF.

The table lists this clonotype with a few counts. This sequence joins TRBV28 and TRBJ1-1, with D perhaps matching TRBD1 (5 bases). V shed 4 bases and J shed 5 bases, with 17 bases lying between them. The CDR3 has 15 amino acids. The germline V gene encodes CDR1 MDHEN and CDR2 SYDVKM. CDR3 residues: CASSYDRWGDTEAFF. In DNA, the CDR3 is TGTGCCAGCAGTTATGACAGATGGGGGGATACTGAAGCTTTCTTT.

The rearrangement uses TRBV7-9 and TRBJ2-7; D call uncertain. Germline V gene sequence: CDR1 SEHNR, CDR2 FQNEAQ (reference sequence). This CDR3 spans 14 amino acids. Trimming pared 1 base from V and 2 bases from J, leaving 9 bases between. The CDR3 is CASSLVVFPYEQYF. The CDR3 region has the DNA TGTGCCAGCAGCTTAGTGGTATTCCCCTACGAGCAGTACTTC.

V gene TRBV5-1 combines with J gene TRBJ2-7; D gene uncertain. Germline V CDR1 and CDR2: SGHRS, YFSETQ. The length of the CDR3 is 11 residues. Trimming stripped 2 bases from V and 12 bases from J, with 12 bases between. The DNA of the CDR3 is TGCGCCAGCAGCTTAGGACCGACCACGTACTTC. This sequence encodes CASSLGPTTYF.

This clonotype has only a few counts. DNA of the CDR3: TGCAGTGCTAGACATAGCACGGGGGACAATGAGCAGTTCTTC. Residues: CSARHSTGDNEQFF. V and J are TRBV20-1 and TRBJ2-5, with D perhaps matching TRBD2 (6 bases). The end of the DNA aligns better with TRBJ2-1, so the J call may be wrong. Per the germline V gene, CDR1 is DFQATT and CDR2 is SNEGSKA (reference sequence). The CDR3 spans 14 residues.

V and J are TRBV20-1 and TRBJ2-7; TRBD1 matches 9 bases. V shed 7 bases and J 0 bases; nucleotides not matched to a gene: 7. Germline loops: CDR1 DFQATT, CDR2 SNEGSKA (reference sequence). CDR3 length: 14 residues. This CDR3 is CSVTQGAYSYEQYF. DNA for the CDR3: TGCAGTGTCACACAGGGGGCATACTCCTACGAGCAGTACTTC.

Only a few counts were recorded for this clonotype. The J gene is TRBJ2-1, the V gene TRBV6-5, with 7 bases lining up with TRBD1. The ends lost 5 bases at V and 6 bases at J; junction bases unmatched: 7. Germline V gene sequence: CDR1 MNHEY, CDR2 SVGAGI. The CDR3 runs 14 residues. The CDR3 is CASSPMTGPNEQFF. CDR3 bases: TGTGCCAGCAGTCCAATGACAGGGCCCAATGAGCAGTTCTTC.

This sequence joins TRBV20-1 and TRBJ1-2; D remains unclear. Looked up from germline, CDR1 is DFQATT and CDR2 is SNEGSKA (reference sequence). The CDR3 contains 11 residues. The V and J ends lost 1 base and 8 bases respectively, with 8 bases between them. As DNA, the CDR3 is TGCAGTGCTAGAGTGGAGATCGGCTACACCTTC. Protein: CSARVEIGYTF.

This clonotype was recorded a few times. The gene calls are TRBV7-9 and TRBJ1-2; D is uncertain. Trimming took 1 base from V and 14 from J, leaving 11 bases between them. Germline lookup yields CDR1 SEHNR and CDR2 FQNEAQ (reference sequence). This CDR3 is built from 11 residues. CDR3 sequence: CASSLVIPETF. The CDR3 DNA is TGTGCCAGCAGCTTAGTGATACCAGAGACCTTC.

The chain joins TRBV7-2 to TRBJ2-4; D not resolved. The CDR3 sequence is 15 residues long. V dropped 1 base and J dropped 2 bases, with 9 bases sitting between them. Germline CDR1 is SGHTA and CDR2 is FQGNSA. In DNA form, the CDR3 reads TGTGCCAGCAGCTTAGACAGTTCCTCCAAAAACATTCAGTACTTC. It specifies CASSLDSSSKNIQYF.

This clonotype was observed a handful of times. The chain recombines TRBV14 with TRBJ2-1; TRBD1 might be the D (5 bases). CDR3 length equals 14 residues. From germline, CDR1 is SGHDN and CDR2 FVKESK. V was clipped by 4 bases and J by 1 base, with 8 bases between them. In nucleotides, the CDR3 is TGTGCCAGCAGCCCCCAGGGTTCCTACAATGAGCAGTTCTTC. It codes for CASSPQGSYNEQFF.

This clonotype was found many times. This chain uses TRBV29-1 with TRBJ2-3; TRBD2 aligns across 7 bases. CDR1 is SQVTM and CDR2 is ANQGSEA in the germline V gene. This CDR3 region has 15 residues. The V segment lost 1 base and the J segment 4 bases; nucleotides outside the gene matches: 8. The CDR3 bases are TGCAGCGTTGAAGTAGGGACTACCAACTCAGATACGCAGTATTTT. It translates to CSVEVGTTNSDTQYF.

The chain has TRBV15 and TRBJ2-1; possibly TRBD1 or TRBD2 for D (5 bases each). This CDR3 spans 15 amino acids. V lost 0 bases and J 5 bases, leaving 11 bases between the germline ends. Germline loops: CDR1 LNHNV, CDR2 YYDKDF (reference sequence). The CDR3 here is CATSRDRGGHNEQFF. The CDR3 nucleotides read TGTGCCACCAGCAGAGATCGGGGCGGCCACAATGAGCAGTTCTTC.

V and J are TRBV27 and TRBJ2-5; 8 positions match TRBD1. The J call could be wrong; TRBJ2-1 is a better fit for the DNA end. The CDR3 spans 15 residues. Germline V gene lookup returns CDR1 MNHEY and CDR2 SMNVEV (reference sequence). The CDR3 loop is CASTPGQGYWNEQFF. CDR3 nucleotides: TGTGCCAGCACCCCAGGACAGGGCTATTGGAATGAGCAGTTCTTC.

The rearrangement links TRBV18 to TRBJ1-1; 12 bases align to TRBD1. The V gene's germline CDR1 is KGHSH and CDR2 LQKENI. J gave up 0 bases and V 3 bases, and 2 bases lay outside the gene matches. The CDR3 is made up of 16 amino acids. Written as DNA, the CDR3 is TGTGCCAGCTCACCCGGGACAGGGGGCTTGAACACTGAAGCTTTCTTT. Protein product: CASSPGTGGLNTEAFF.

The rearrangement links TRBV4-3 to TRBJ1-1; 10 positions match TRBD1. CDR3 size: 15 residues. Germline values: CDR1 LGHNA, CDR2 YSLEER. The V segment lost 0 bases and the J segment 10 bases; nucleotides outside the gene matches: 8. The CDR3 is CASSQEKTGGSRAFF. In DNA, the CDR3 is TGCGCCAGCAGCCAAGAGAAGACAGGGGGCTCAAGAGCTTTCTTT.

This clonotype occurred many times. The CDR3 reads CASSFDRDYGYTF. CDR3 DNA sequence: TGTGCCAGCAGCTTCGACAGGGACTATGGCTACACCTTC. V and J are TRBV7-3 and TRBJ1-2; the match to TRBD1 covers 7 bases. V was pared by 3 bases and J by 3 bases, with 1 base of the junction left unmatched. Germline CDR1 and CDR2: SGHTA and FQGTGA. The CDR3 covers 13 residues.

V usage is TRBV4-3 and J usage is TRBJ2-7; 8 nucleotides line up with TRBD2. Trimming cost V 0 bases and J 2 bases; bases outside gene matches: 12. The germline gives CDR1 LGHNA, CDR2 YSLEER. CDR3 length equals 18 residues. In DNA, the CDR3 is TGCGCCAGCAGCCAAGAATTTACATGGACTAGCCCAGCCTACGAGCAGTACTTC. Protein sequence: CASSQEFTWTSPAYEQYF.

The chain carries TRBV28 and TRBJ1-2; D remains ambiguous. Germline V gene data show CDR1 as MDHEN and CDR2 as SYDVKM. This CDR3 spans 12 amino acids. V gave up 2 bases and J gave up 9 bases, with 10 bases separating them. The CDR3 is CASSLVGASYTF. The CDR3 DNA reads as TGTGCCAGCAGTTTAGTCGGAGCGAGCTACACCTTC.

This chain links TRBV4-3 with TRBJ2-3; either TRBD1 or TRBD2 may fit D (5 bases each). CDR1 LGHNA and CDR2 YSLEER come from the germline V gene. Deletions cut 1 base from V and 1 base from J, with 9 bases between. The CDR3 spans 15 residues. DNA for the CDR3: TGCGCCAGCAGCCAAGGAAGGGGAGGCACAGATACGCAGTATTTT. Encoded protein: CASSQGRGGTDTQYF.

The V and J genes are TRBV6-5 and TRBJ2-3; TRBD1 matches 7 bases. Germline CDR1 and CDR2: MNHEY and SVGAGI. The ends lost 2 bases at V and 14 bases at J; junction bases unmatched: 10. The CDR3 consists of 13 residues. Here the CDR3 DNA reads TGTGCCAGCAGTTACACAAACCGGGACAGCAGGTATTTT. Translating it yields CASSYTNRDSRYF.

Ten or more counts support this clonotype. The chain has TRBV12-3 or TRBV12-4 and TRBJ2-7, with D unresolved. This CDR3 has 15 amino acids. Trimming removed 5 bases at V and 3 bases at J, with 17 bases between. The CDR3 DNA follows: TGTGCCAGCAGTCCCCTATGGGCAGTGTTCTACGAGCAGTACTTC. Residues: CASSPLWAVFYEQYF.

This clonotype was picked up a small number of times. The chain carries TRBV28 and TRBJ2-1, with D perhaps TRBD1 (7 bases). Germline CDR1 reads MDHEN; CDR2 reads SYDVKM. There are 11 residues in the CDR3. V lost 8 bases to trimming and J lost 6 bases, with 8 bases between them. The CDR3 region is CASQGGNEQFF. For the CDR3, the DNA is TGTGCCAGCCAGGGGGGCAATGAGCAGTTCTTC.